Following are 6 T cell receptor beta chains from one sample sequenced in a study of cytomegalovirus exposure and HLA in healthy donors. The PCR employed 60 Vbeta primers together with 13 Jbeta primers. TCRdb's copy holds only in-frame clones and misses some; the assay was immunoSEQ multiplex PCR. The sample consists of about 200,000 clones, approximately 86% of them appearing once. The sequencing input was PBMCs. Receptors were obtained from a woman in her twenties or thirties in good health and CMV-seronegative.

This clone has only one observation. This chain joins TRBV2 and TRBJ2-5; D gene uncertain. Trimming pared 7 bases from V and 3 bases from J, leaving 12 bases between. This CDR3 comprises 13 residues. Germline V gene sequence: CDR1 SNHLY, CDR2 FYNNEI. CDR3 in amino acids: CASTKDTKETQYF. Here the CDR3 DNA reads TGTGCCAGCACTAAAGATACCAAAGAGACCCAGTACTTC.

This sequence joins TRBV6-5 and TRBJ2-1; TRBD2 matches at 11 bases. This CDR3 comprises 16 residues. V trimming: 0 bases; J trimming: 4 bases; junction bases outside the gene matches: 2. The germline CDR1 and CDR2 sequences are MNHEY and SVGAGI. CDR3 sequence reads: CASSYSPSGGYNEQFF. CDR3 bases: TGTGCCAGCAGTTACTCCCCTAGCGGGGGGTACAATGAGCAGTTCTTC.

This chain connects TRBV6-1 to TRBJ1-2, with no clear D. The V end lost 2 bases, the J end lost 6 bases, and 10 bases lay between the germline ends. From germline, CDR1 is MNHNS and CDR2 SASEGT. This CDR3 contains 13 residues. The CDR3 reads CASSESGIHGYTF. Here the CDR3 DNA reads TGTGCCAGCAGTGAATCGGGGATCCATGGCTACACCTTC.

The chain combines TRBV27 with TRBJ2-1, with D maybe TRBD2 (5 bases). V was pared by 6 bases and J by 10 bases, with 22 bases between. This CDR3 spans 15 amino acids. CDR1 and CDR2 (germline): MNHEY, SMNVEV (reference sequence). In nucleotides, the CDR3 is TGTGCCAGCAGCCCAGACTATTTCTACGGGCAAGAGCAGTTCTTC. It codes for CASSPDYFYGQEQFF.

CDR3 nucleotide sequence: TGCAGCGTTCTTAGCCCCGGGACAGGGGTCTCCTACGAGCAGTACTTC. Protein sequence: CSVLSPGTGVSYEQYF. The rearrangement links TRBV29-1 to TRBJ2-7; the match to TRBD1 covers 10 bases. Looked up from germline, CDR1 is SQVTM and CDR2 is ANQGSEA. The junction had 10 bases not matched to a gene; V was cut back by 5 bases and J by 0 bases. This CDR3 has 16 residues.

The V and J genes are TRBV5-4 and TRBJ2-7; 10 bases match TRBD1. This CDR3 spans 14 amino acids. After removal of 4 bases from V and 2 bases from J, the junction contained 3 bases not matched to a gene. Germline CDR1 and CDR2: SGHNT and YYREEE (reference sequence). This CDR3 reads CASSRTGGAYEQYF. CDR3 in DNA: TGTGCCAGCAGCCGGACAGGGGGTGCCTACGAGCAGTACTTC.